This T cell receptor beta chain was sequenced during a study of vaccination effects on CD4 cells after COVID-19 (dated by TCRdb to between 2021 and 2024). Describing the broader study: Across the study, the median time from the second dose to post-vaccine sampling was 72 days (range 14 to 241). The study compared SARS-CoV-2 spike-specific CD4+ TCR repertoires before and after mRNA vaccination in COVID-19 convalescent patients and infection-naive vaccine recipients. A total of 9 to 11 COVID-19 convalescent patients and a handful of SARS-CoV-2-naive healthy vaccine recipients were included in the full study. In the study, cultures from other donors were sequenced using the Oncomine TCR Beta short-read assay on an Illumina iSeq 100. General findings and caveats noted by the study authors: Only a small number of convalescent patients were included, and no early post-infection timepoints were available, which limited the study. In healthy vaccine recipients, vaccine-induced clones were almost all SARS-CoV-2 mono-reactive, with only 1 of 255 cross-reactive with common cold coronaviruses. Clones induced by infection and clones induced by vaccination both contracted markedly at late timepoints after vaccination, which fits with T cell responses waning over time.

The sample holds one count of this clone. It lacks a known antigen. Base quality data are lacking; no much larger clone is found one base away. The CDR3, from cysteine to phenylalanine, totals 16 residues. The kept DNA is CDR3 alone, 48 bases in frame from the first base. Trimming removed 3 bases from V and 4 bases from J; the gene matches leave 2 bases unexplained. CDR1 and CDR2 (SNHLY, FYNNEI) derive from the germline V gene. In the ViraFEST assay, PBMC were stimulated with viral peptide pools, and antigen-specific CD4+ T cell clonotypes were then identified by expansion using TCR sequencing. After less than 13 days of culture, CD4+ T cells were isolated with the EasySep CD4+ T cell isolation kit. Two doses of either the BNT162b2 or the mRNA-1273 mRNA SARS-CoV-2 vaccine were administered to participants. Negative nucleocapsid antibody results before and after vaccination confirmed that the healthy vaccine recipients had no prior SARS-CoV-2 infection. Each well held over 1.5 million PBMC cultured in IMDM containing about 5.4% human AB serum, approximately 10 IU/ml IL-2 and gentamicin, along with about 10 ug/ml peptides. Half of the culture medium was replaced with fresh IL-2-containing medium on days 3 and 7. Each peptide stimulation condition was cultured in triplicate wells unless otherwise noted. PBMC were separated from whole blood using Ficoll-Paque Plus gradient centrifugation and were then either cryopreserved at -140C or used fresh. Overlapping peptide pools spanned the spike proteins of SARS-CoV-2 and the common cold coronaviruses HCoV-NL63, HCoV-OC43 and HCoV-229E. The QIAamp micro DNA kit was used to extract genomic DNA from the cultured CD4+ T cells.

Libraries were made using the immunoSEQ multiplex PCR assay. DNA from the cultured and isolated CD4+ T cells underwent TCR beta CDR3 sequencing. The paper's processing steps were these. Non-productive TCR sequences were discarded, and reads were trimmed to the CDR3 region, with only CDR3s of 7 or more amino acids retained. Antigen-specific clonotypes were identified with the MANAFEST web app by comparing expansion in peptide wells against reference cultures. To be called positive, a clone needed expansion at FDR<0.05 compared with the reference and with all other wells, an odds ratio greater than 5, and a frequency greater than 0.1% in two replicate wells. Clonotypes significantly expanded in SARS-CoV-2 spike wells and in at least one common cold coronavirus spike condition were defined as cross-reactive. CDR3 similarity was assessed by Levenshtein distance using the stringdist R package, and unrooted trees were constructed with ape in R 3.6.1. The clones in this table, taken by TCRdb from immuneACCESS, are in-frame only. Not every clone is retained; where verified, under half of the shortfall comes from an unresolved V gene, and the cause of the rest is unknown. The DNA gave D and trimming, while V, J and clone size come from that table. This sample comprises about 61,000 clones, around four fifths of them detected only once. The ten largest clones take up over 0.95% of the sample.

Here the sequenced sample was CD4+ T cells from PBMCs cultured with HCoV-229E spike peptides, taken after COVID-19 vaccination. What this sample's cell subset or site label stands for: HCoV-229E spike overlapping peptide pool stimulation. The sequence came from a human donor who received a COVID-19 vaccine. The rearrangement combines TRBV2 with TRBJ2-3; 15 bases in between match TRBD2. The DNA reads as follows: TGTGCCAGCAGTGAGGGACTAGCGGGGGGCGCAGATACGCAGTATTTT. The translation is CASSEGLAGGADTQYF.